This TCR beta chain originates from a study of T cell changes during pregnancy in multiple sclerosis. Germline CDR1 SGDLS, CDR2 YYNGEE. V lost 7 bases to trimming and J lost 1 base; unmatched junction nucleotides: 8. The CDR3 is 16 residues long. The data were produced by immunoSEQ multiplex PCR, yet TCRdb's version contains in-frame clones alone and is incomplete. The sample lists over 50,000 clones; roughly 90% were seen once. In this sample, this clone turned up once. The genes are TRBV9 and TRBJ2-5; 12 bases are shared with TRBD2. The receptor comes from a female donor with multiple sclerosis, enrolled in a pregnancy study. This material consisted of CD4+ T cells from peripheral blood mononuclear cells, taken after pregnancy. CDR3 sequence (DNA): TGTGCCAGCGCCCGCCTAGCGGGAGGGGGCCAAGAGACCCAGTACTTC. It yields the protein CASARLAGGGQETQYF.